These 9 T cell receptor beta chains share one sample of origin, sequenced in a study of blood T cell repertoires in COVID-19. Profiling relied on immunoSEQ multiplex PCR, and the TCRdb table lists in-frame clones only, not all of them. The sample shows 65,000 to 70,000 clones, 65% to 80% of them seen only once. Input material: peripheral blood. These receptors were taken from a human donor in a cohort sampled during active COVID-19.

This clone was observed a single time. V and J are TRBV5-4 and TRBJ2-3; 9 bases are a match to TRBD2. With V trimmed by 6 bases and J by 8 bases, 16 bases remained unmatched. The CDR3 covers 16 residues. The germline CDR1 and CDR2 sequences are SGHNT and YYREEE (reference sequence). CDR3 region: CASTPDRAGGGGTQYF. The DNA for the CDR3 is TGTGCCAGCACCCCCGACCGGGCGGGAGGGGGAGGTACGCAGTATTTT.

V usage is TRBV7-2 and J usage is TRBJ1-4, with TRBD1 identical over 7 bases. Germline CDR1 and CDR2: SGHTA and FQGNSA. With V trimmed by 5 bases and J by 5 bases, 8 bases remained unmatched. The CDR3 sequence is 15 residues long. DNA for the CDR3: TGTGCCAGCAGCCAAGGGGGCGGATTAAATGAAAAACTGTTTTTT. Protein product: CASSQGGGLNEKLFF. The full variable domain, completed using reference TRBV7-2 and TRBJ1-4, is GAGVSQSPSNKVTEKGKDVELRCDPISGHTALYWYRQSLGQGLEFLIYFQGNSAPDKSGLPSDRFSAERTGGSVSTLTIQRTQQEDSAVYLCASSQGGGLNEKLFFGSGTQLSVL.

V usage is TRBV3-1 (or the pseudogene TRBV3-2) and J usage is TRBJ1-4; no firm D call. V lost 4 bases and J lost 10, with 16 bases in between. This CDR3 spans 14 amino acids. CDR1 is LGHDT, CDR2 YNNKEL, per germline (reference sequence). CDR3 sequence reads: CASSLTESGGKLFF. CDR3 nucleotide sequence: TGTGCCAGCAGCCTAACAGAATCTGGAGGAAAACTGTTTTTT.

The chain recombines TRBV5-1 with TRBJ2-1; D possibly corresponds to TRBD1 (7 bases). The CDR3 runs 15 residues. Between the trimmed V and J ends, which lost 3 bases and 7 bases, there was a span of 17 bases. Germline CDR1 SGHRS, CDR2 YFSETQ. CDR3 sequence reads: CASSSDREAGNEQFF. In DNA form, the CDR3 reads TGCGCCAGCAGCTCCGACAGGGAGGCAGGGAATGAGCAGTTCTTC.

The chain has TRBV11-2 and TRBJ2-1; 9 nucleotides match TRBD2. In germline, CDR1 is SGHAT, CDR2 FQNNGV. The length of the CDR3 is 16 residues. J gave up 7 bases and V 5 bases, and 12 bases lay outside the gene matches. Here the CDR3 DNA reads TGTGCCAGCAGCGCGCGGGGAAGCGGGAGGAAGAATGAGCAGTTCTTC. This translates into CASSARGSGRKNEQFF.

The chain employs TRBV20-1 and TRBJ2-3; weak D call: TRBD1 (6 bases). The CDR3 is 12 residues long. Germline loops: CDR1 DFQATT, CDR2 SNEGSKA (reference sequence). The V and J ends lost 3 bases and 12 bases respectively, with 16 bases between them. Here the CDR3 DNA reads TGCAGTGCTAGTCTTCCTCGGGACAACCAGTATTTT. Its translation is CSASLPRDNQYF.

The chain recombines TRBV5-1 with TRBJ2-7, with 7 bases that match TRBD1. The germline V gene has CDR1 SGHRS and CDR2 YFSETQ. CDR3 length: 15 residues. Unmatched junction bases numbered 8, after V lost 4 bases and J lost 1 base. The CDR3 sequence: CASSPGTADSYEQYF. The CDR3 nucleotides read TGCGCCAGCAGCCCTGGGACAGCTGATTCCTACGAGCAGTACTTC.

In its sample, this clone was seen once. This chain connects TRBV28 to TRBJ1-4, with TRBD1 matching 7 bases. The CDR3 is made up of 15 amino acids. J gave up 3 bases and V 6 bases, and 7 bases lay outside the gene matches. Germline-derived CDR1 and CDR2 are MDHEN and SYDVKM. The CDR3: CASSRQGRANEKLFF. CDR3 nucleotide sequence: TGTGCCAGCAGCCGACAGGGACGGGCTAATGAAAAACTGTTTTTT.

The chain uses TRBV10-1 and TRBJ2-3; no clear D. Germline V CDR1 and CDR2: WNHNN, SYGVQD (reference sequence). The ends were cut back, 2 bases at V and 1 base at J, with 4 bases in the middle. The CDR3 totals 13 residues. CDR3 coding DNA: TGCGCCAGCAGTGAGAGCGGCACAGATACGCAGTATTTT. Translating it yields CASSESGTDTQYF.